The TCR beta chain described here comes from a study of technical replicates of blood from a few donors. The data were produced by immunoSEQ multiplex PCR, yet TCRdb's version contains in-frame clones alone and is incomplete. This sample has 79,000 or so clones, with over 75% found just once. Trimming removed 10 bases at V and 5 bases at J, with 15 bases between. The CDR3 covers 13 residues. Germline V gives CDR1 SNHLY, CDR2 FYNNEI. Sequenced material: T cells isolated from PBMCs. This sequence joins TRBV2 and TRBJ1-5; D gene unclear. The sequence came from a human donor in good health. The CDR3: CAIRLYIDQPQHF. The CDR3 DNA reads as TGTGCCATCCGATTGTATATAGATCAGCCCCAGCATTTT. The variable domain in full, with the rest retrieved from reference TRBV2 and TRBJ1-5, is EPEVTQTPSHQVTQMGQEVILRCVPISNHLYFYWYRQILGQKVEFLVSFYNNEISEKSEIFDDQFSVERPDGSNFTLKIRSTKLEDSAMYFCAIRLYIDQPQHFGDGTRLSIL.